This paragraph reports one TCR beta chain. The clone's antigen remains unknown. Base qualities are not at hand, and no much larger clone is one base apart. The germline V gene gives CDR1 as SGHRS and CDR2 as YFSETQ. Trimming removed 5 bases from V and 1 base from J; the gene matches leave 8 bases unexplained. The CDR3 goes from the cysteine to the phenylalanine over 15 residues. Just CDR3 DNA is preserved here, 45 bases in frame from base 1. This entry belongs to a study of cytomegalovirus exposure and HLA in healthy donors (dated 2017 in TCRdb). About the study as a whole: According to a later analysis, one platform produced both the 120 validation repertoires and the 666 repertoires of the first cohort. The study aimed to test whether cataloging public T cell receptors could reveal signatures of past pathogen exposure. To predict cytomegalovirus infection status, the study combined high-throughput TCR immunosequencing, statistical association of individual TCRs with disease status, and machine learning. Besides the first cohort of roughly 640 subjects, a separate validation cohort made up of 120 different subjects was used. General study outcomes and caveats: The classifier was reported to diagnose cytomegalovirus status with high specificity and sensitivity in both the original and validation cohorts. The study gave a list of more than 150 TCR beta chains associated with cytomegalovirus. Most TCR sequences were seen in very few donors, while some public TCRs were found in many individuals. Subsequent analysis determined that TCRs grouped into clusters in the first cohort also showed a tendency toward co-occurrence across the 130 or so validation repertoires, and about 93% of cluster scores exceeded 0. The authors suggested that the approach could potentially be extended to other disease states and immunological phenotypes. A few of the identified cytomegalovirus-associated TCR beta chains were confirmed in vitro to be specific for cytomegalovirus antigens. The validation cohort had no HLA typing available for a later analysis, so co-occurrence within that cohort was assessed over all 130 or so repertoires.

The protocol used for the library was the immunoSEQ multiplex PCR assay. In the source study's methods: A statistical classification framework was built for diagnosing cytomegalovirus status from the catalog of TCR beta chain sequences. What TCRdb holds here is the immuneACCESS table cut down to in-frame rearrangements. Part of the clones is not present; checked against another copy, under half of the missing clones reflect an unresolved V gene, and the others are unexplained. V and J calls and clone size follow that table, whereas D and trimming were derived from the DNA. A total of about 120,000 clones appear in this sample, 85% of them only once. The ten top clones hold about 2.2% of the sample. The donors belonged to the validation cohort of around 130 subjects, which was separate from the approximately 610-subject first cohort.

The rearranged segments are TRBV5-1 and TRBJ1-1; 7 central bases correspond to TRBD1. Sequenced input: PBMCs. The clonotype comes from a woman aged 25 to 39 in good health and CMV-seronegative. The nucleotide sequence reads TGCGCCAGCAGGGAAACAGGGGCTCCGAACACTGAAGCTTTCTTT. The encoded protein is CASRETGAPNTEAFF.